These T cell receptor beta chains were read from a single sample in a study of cytomegalovirus exposure and HLA in healthy donors. Assay: immunoSEQ multiplex PCR; the TCRdb copy retains only in-frame clones and omits some. The data contain about 160,000 clones, approximately 76% of them singletons. The sequenced sample was PBMCs. The origin of the receptors is a female donor in good health and CMV-seronegative. Both conserved end residues are part of each CDR3. D genes are given only for firm matches. The size entry is marked missing in some rows and otherwise reads once, few, many or a size class.

TRBV7-2	TRBJ2-3	NA	NA	TGTGCCAGCAGACTGACAAAGGCAGATACGCAGTATTTT	CASRLTKADTQYF
TRBV10-2	TRBJ2-7	NA	NA	TGCGCCAGCAGTGAACTCCGGACAGCACGTCTCGAGCAGTACTTC	CASSELRTARLEQYF
TRBV9	TRBJ2-7	NA	TRBD1	TGTGCCAGCAGCTACAGGGGGCAAGGCTACGAGCAGTACTTC	CASSYRGQGYEQYF
TRBV6-5	TRBJ1-2	NA	NA	TGTGCCAGCAGCCTGGGGGGGTCTAACTATGGCTACACCTTC	CASSLGGSNYGYTF
TRBV11-2	TRBJ2-1	NA	TRBD2	TGTGCCAGCAGCTCCCGACTAGCGGGAGTAGTTGGCAATGAGCAGTTCTTC	CASSSRLAGVVGNEQFF
TRBV5-1	TRBJ2-7	once	TRBD2	TGCGCCAGCAGCTGGGGACTAGCCTCCTACGAGCAGTACTTC	CASSWGLASYEQYF
TRBV20-1	TRBJ1-1	NA	NA	TGCAGTGCCGCTCCAGGGGTAAAGGCTTTCTTT	CSAAPGVKAFF
TRBV4-1	TRBJ1-6	NA	NA	TGCGCCAGCAGCCAAGGAGATCCGTATAGCTCCTATAATTCACCCCTCCACTTT	CASSQGDPYSSYNSPLHF
TRBV14	TRBJ2-5	NA	TRBD2	TGTGCCAGCAGCCAATTAATTTCTAGCGGGAGCCAAGAGACCCAGTACTTC	CASSQLISSGSQETQYF
TRBV18	TRBJ1-1	few	NA	TGTGCCAGCTCACCATTAACGGGGACTGAAGCTTTCTTT	CASSPLTGTEAFF
TRBV25-1	TRBJ2-5	NA	NA	TGTGCCAGCAGTGATCCACAGGGTGGTGATAAAAAGACCCAGTACTTC	CASSDPQGGDKKTQYF
TRBV29-1	TRBJ2-5	few	TRBD1	TGCAGCGTTGAAGGCCGGAGACAGGGGGGCTCAGAGACCCAGTACTTC	CSVEGRRQGGSETQYF
TRBV6-6	TRBJ2-7	NA	NA	TGTGCCAGCAGTTACGGCTTTAACTACGAGCAGTACTTC	CASSYGFNYEQYF
TRBV5-4	TRBJ1-5	few	NA	TGTGCCAGCAGCTTGGGGACAGATAGCAATCAGCCCCAGCATTTT	CASSLGTDSNQPQHF
TRBV7-9	TRBJ1-1	NA	NA	TGTGCCAGCAGCGACCAGGTGAACACTGAAGCTTTCTTT	CASSDQVNTEAFF
TRBV5-1	TRBJ2-7	NA	TRBD2	TGCGCCAGCAGCCCCTCCCTAGCGGGGGGCCCCTACGAGCAGTACTTC	CASSPSLAGGPYEQYF
TRBV9	TRBJ1-2	NA	TRBD1	TGTGCCACCTCGAGGACAGGGGAGTCTGGCTACACCTTC	CATSRTGESGYTF
TRBV2	TRBJ1-1	NA	NA	TGTGCCAGCAGCTGGGTTGAGGGCACTGAAGCTTTCTTT	CASSWVEGTEAFF
TRBV7-2	TRBJ2-7	NA	TRBD2	TGTGCCAGCAGCTCAGGGACTAGAACGGGGGAGCAGTACTTC	CASSSGTRTGEQYF
TRBV5-4	TRBJ2-2	NA	TRBD2	TGTGCCAGCCGCCCACTAGCGGGGGGGACGTACGGGGAGCTGTTTTTT	CASRPLAGGTYGELFF
TRBV6-6	TRBJ2-3	NA	NA	TGTGCCAGCAGTTACGGGCAGGTCAAAGTCACAGATACGCAGTATTTT	CASSYGQVKVTDTQYF
TRBV5-1	TRBJ2-7	NA	TRBD2	TGCGCCAGCAGCTCGGGACTAGCGGGAGGTCTATACGAGCAGTACTTC	CASSSGLAGGLYEQYF
TRBV6-1	TRBJ1-2	NA	NA	TGTGCCAGCAGGCCCCCCGTCTCCCCAAGCCCCGGCTACACCTTC	CASRPPVSPSPGYTF
TRBV11-2	TRBJ1-6	NA	TRBD1	TGTGCCAGCAGTTCCTTCGGGACAGGGGGGTCACCCCTCCACTTT	CASSSFGTGGSPLHF
TRBV5-1	TRBJ1-2	few	TRBD1	TGCGCCAGCAGCTTGGGACAGGGTGATGGCTACACCTTC	CASSLGQGDGYTF
TRBV2	TRBJ1-6	NA	TRBD1	TGTGCCAGCACCCGGGACAGGGACTATAATTCACCCCTCCACTTT	CASTRDRDYNSPLHF
TRBV5-1	TRBJ1-1	NA	NA	TGCGCCAGCAGAGAAACACCCCAGGGGACTGAAGCTTTCTTT	CASRETPQGTEAFF
TRBV7-6	TRBJ1-5	NA	NA	TGTGCCAGCAGCCGACAGTCTGATCAGCCCCAGCATTTT	CASSRQSDQPQHF
TRBV15	TRBJ2-7	once	NA	TGTGCCACCAGCAGAGACAGGGTCTCCTACGAGCAGTACTTC	CATSRDRVSYEQYF
TRBV4-1	TRBJ2-2	few	TRBD2	TGCGCCAGCACCCTAGCGGGCCGGATTAACACCGGGGAGCTGTTTTTT	CASTLAGRINTGELFF
TRBV9	TRBJ2-1	NA	TRBD2	TGTGCCAGCAGCGTAGGGGGGGGGATAAGCAATGAGCAGTTCTTC	CASSVGGGISNEQFF
TRBV6-6	TRBJ2-7	NA	NA	TGTGCCAGCAGTTACTCGTCTAGCTCGATCGAGCAGTACTTC	CASSYSSSSIEQYF
TRBV25-1	TRBJ1-6	once	TRBD1	TGTGCCAGCAGTGAGGACAGGGGTTCCCCTAATTCACCCCTCCACTTT	CASSEDRGSPNSPLHF
TRBV5-1	TRBJ1-2	NA	TRBD1	TGCGCCAGCAGCCGAAGGACCGCGGGACAGGACTATGGCTACACCTTC	CASSRRTAGQDYGYTF
TRBV27	TRBJ2-7	NA	NA	TGTGCCAGCAGTTTAGGGTACAACTACGAGCAGTACTTC	CASSLGYNYEQYF
TRBV5-6	TRBJ1-2	NA	NA	TGTGCCAGCAGCTTGGACCTTAGTTATGGCTACACCTTC	CASSLDLSYGYTF
TRBV29-1	TRBJ1-1	NA	NA	TGCAGCGTTGCATGGCGGATAGGGAACACTGAAGCTTTCTTT	CSVAWRIGNTEAFF
TRBV9	TRBJ1-5	NA	NA	TGTGCCAGCAGCGTAGACGGTCATCAGCCCCAGCATTTT	CASSVDGHQPQHF
TRBV5-5	TRBJ1-2	NA	TRBD1	TGTGCCAGCAGCCCCCGGGGTATGACAGGGATCTATGGCTACACCTTC	CASSPRGMTGIYGYTF
TRBV9	TRBJ2-2	NA	NA	TGTGCCAGCAGCGTATGGAGGACCGGGGAGCTGTTTTTT	CASSVWRTGELFF
TRBV29-1	TRBJ1-2	NA	TRBD1	TGCAGTGGCAAACAGGGGGGAGGCTACACCTTC	CSGKQGGGYTF
TRBV7-9	TRBJ1-1	NA	NA	TGTGCCAGCAGCTTAGGGAGGGGCGGCAGGGCTTTCTTT	CASSLGRGGRAFF
TRBV5-1	TRBJ2-1	NA	TRBD2	TGCGCCAGCAGCTTCGGACTAGCGGGAGCGGGTGAGCAGTTCTTC	CASSFGLAGAGEQFF
TRBV7-9	TRBJ2-7	NA	TRBD2	TGTGCCAGCAGCTTAGGGACTAGCGGGATCTACGAGCAGTACTTC	CASSLGTSGIYEQYF
TRBV5-1	TRBJ2-1	NA	TRBD1	TGCGCCAGCAGGTGGACAGGGGGGAATGAGCAGTTCTTC	CASRWTGGNEQFF
TRBV2	TRBJ1-2	NA	TRBD1	TGTGCCAGCAATCCCGGGACAGGGGGCGGACACTATGGCTACACCTTC	CASNPGTGGGHYGYTF
TRBV25-1	TRBJ1-4	NA	NA	TGTGCCAGCAGTGAATCGTCTAGAGGGAATGAACTGTTTTTT	CASSESSRGNELFF
TRBV7-3	TRBJ2-1	NA	TRBD1	TGTGCCAGCAGCCGGGACAGGGGCTTTACTGAGCAGTTCTTC	CASSRDRGFTEQFF
TRBV6-5	TRBJ1-1	NA	TRBD1	TGTGCCAGCAAACCCGGGACAGTGCACACTGAAGCTTTCTTT	CASKPGTVHTEAFF
TRBV11-2	TRBJ2-7	NA	TRBD1	TGTGCCAGCAGCTTAGTCCCCAGGGGGAACAGCGAGCAGTACTTC	CASSLVPRGNSEQYF
TRBV4-2	TRBJ2-3	NA	TRBD2	TGTGCCAGCAGCCCGGGGAGGGAAACAGATACGCAGTATTTT	CASSPGRETDTQYF
TRBV6-5	TRBJ2-1	NA	NA	TGTGCCAGTGGGGGCGGGAGTCCATCCTACAATGAGCAGTTCTTC	CASGGGSPSYNEQFF
TRBV9	TRBJ2-7	NA	NA	TGTGCCAGCAGCGAGGGGCAGGGCTACGAGCAGTACTTC	CASSEGQGYEQYF
TRBV5-4	TRBJ2-3	NA	NA	TGTGCCAGCAGCTTGGAACCAGGGGTTACAGATACGCAGTATTTT	CASSLEPGVTDTQYF
TRBV5-1	TRBJ2-6	NA	NA	TGCGCCAGCAGCGGAGGGAGTGGGGCCAACGGCCTGACTTTC	CASSGGSGANGLTF
TRBV2	TRBJ2-7	few	TRBD1	TGTGCCAGCAGGGGACAGGGACTCAACGAGCAGTACTTC	CASRGQGLNEQYF
TRBV14	TRBJ2-1	NA	TRBD2	TGTGCCAGCAGGCCTAGCGGGGGATACAATGAGCAGTTCTTC	CASRPSGGYNEQFF
TRBV27	TRBJ2-6	NA	TRBD1	TGTGCCAGCAAGGGGGCCTCTGGGGCCAACGTCCTGACTTTC	CASKGASGANVLTF
TRBV6-5	TRBJ2-7	NA	TRBD1	TGTGCCAGCAGTTCCGCGGACAGGTACGAGCAGTACTTC	CASSSADRYEQYF